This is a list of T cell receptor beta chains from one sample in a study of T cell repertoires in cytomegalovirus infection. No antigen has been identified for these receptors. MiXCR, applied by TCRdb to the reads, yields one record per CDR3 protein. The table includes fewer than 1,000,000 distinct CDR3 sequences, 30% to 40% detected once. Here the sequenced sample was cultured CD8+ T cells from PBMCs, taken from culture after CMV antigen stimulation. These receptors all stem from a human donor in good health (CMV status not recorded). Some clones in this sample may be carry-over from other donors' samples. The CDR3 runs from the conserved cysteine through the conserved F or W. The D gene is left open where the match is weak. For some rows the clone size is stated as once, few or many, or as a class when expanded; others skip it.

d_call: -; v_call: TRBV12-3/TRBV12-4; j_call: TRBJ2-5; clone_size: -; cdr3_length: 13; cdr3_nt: TGTGCCAGTAGGGGGTACCCGGGGGAGACCCAGTACTTC; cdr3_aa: CASRGYPGETQYF
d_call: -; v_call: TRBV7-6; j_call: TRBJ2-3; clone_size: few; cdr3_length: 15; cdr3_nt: TGTGCCAGCAGGATCGGGCCTATTAGCACAGATACGCAGTATTTT; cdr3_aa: CASRIGPISTDTQYF
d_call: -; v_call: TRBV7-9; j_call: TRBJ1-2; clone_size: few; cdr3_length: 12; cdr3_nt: TGTGCCAGCAGCTTACGTAGGGGTGGCTACACCTTC; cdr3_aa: CASSLRRGGYTF
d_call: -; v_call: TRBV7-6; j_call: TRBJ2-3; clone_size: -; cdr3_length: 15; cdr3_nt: TGTGCCAGCAGCTTAAGGGCCGATACCACAGATACGCAGTATTTT; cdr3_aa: CASSLRADTTDTQYF
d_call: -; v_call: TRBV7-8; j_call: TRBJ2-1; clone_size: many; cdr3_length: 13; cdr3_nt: TGTGCCAGCAGCACCGACGGTTACAATGAGCAGTTCTTC; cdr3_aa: CASSTDGYNEQFF
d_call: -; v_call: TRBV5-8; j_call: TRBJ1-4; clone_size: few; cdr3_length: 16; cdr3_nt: TGTGCCAGCAGCTTGGGGGACCGAGCAACTAATGAAAAACTGTTTTTT; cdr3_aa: CASSLGDRATNEKLFF
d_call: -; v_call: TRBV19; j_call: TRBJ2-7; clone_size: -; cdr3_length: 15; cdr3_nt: TGTGCCAGTAGCATTCGGGGGGCGGATACTAGAGAGCAGTACTTC; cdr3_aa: CASSIRGADTREQYF
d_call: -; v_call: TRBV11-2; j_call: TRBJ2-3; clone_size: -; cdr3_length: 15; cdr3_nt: TGTGCCAGCGTTAGCCGCGCAGGGCCCACAGATACGCAGTATTTT; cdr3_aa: CASVSRAGPTDTQYF
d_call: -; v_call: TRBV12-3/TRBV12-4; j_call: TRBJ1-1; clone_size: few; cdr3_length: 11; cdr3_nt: TGTGCCAGCAGTTTAAGCGTAGAAGCTTTCTTT; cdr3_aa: CASSLSVEAFF
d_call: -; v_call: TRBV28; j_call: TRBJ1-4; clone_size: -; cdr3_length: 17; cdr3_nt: TGTGCCAGCAGTTTCCCCCGTTTTGGAGGGGATAATGAAAAACTGTTTTTT; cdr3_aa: CASSFPRFGGDNEKLFF
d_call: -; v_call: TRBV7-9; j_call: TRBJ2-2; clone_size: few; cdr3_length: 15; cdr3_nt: TGTGCCAGCAGCTTAGGGTCAGTAAAGACCGGGGAGCTGTTTTTT; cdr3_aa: CASSLGSVKTGELFF
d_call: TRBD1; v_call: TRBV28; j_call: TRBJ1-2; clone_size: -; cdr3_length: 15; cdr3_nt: TGTGCCAGCAGAATGTGGACAGGGGGCGGCTATGGCTACACCTTC; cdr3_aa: CASRMWTGGGYGYTF
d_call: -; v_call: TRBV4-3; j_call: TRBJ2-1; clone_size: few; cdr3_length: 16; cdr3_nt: TGCGCCAGCAGCCAAGATCCAGTCCCGTCCTACAATGAGCAGTTCTTC; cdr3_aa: CASSQDPVPSYNEQFF
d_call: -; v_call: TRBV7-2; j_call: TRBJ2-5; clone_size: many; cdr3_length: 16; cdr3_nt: TGTGCCAGCAGCTTAGAAAGCCTTTACAACCAAGAGACCCAGTACTTC; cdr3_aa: CASSLESLYNQETQYF
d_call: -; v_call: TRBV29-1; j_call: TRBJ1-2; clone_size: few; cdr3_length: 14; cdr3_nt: TGCAGCGTTGAACGGGTGGGGGCGAACTATGGCTACACCTTC; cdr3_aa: CSVERVGANYGYTF
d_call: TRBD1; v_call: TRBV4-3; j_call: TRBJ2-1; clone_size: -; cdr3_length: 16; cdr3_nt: TGCGCCAGCAGCCAAAGAGACAGGGGAGCCTACAATGAGCAGTTCTTC; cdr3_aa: CASSQRDRGAYNEQFF
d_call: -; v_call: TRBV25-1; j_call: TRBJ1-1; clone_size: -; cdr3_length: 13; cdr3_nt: TGTGCCAGCAGTGCCTACAGAGACACTGAAGCTTTCTTT; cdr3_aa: CASSAYRDTEAFF
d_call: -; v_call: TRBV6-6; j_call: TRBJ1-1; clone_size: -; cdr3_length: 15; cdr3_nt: TGTGCCAGCAGTTGGGGACCGGATGGCAACACTGAAGCTTTCTTT; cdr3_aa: CASSWGPDGNTEAFF
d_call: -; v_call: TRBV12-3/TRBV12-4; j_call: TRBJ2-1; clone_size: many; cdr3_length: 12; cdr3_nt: TGTGCCAGCAGTCCGGTTCACAGAAAGCAGTTCTTC; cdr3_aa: CASSPVHRKQFF
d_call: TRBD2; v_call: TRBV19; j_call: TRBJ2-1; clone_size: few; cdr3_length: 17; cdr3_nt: TGTGCCAGTAGTCCACAGACTAGCGGGGGATCCTACAATGAGCAGTTCTTC; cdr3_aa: CASSPQTSGGSYNEQFF
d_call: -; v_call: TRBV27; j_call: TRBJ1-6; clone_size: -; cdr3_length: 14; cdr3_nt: TGTGCCAGCATGAGCGGGGCGGGTAATTCACCCCTCCACTTT; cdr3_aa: CASMSGAGNSPLHF
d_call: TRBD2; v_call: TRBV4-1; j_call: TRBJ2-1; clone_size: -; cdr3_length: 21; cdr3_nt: TGCGCCAGCAGCCGCCACTCGGTTGCGGGGGGTCAATTTGGCTCCTACAATGAGCAGTTCTTC; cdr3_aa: CASSRHSVAGGQFGSYNEQFF
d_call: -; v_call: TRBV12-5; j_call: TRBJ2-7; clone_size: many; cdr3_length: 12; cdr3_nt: TGTGCTAGTGGTTGGGACTCTCACGAGCAGTACTTC; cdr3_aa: CASGWDSHEQYF
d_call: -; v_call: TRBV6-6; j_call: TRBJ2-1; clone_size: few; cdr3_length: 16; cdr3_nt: TGTGCCAGCGCGCATGGGCCCGCGTACACCTACAATGAGCAGTTCTTC; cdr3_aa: CASAHGPAYTYNEQFF
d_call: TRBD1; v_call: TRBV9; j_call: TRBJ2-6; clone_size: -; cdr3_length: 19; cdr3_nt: TGTGCCAGCAGCGTACCTTCCCGGACAGGGGGTCCGGGGGCCAACGTCCTGACTTTC; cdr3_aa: CASSVPSRTGGPGANVLTF
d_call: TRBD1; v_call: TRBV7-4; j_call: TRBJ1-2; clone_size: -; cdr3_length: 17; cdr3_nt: TGTGCCAGCAGCTTACCGGGACAGGGGCCAACTAACTATGGCTACACCTTC; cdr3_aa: CASSLPGQGPTNYGYTF
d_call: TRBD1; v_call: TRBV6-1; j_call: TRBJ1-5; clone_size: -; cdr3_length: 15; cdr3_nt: TGTGCCAGCAGTGAAGTTCGACAGGGGACTCAGCCCCAGCATTTT; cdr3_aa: CASSEVRQGTQPQHF
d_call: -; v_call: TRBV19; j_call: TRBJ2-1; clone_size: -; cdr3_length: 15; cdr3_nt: TGTGCCAGTAGTATAGGAAAAGGAGGGTACAATGAGCAGTTCTTC; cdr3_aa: CASSIGKGGYNEQFF
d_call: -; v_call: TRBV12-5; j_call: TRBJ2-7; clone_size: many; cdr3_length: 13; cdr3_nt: TGTGCTAGTGGTTTAAGGCAGCTTCGCGAGCAGTACTTC; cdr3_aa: CASGLRQLREQYF
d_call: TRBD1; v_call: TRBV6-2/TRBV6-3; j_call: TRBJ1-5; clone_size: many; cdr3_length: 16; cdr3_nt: TGTGCCAGCAGTTACGCTCACAGGGGTAGCAATCAGCCCCAGCATTTT; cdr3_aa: CASSYAHRGSNQPQHF
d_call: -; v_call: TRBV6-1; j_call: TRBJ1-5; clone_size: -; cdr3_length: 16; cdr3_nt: TGTGCCAGCAGTGATCAGGGACGCCGGTTATCTCAGCCCCAGCATTTT; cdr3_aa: CASSDQGRRLSQPQHF
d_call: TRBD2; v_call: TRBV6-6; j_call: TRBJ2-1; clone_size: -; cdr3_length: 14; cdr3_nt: TGTGCCAGCAGTTTTGGGACTAGCGGGGGTAACCAGTTCTTC; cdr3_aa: CASSFGTSGGNQFF
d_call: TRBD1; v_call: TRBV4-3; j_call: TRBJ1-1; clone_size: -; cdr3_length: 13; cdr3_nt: TGCGCATCTAAGGACAGGCCGAACACTGAAGCTTTCTTT; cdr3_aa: CASKDRPNTEAFF
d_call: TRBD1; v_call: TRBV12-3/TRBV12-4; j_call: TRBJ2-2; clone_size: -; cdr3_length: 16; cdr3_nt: TGTGCCAGCAGTTTAGACCCGGGACAGGGGTTTGGAAGGCTGTTTTTT; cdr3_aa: CASSLDPGQGFGRLFF
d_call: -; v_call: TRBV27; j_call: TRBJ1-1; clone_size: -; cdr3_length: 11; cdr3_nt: TGTGCCAGCAGGGAGGGGGTCGCGGCTTTCTTT; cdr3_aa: CASREGVAAFF
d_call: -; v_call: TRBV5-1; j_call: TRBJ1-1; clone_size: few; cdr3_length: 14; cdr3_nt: TGCGCCAGCAGCTTGGAGGTAGGGATTACTGAAGCTTTCTTT; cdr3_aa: CASSLEVGITEAFF
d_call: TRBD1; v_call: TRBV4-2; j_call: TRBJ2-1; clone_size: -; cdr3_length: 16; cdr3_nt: TGTGCCAGCAGCCAAGATTACAGGGGGGACCACAATGAGCAGTTCTTC; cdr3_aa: CASSQDYRGDHNEQFF